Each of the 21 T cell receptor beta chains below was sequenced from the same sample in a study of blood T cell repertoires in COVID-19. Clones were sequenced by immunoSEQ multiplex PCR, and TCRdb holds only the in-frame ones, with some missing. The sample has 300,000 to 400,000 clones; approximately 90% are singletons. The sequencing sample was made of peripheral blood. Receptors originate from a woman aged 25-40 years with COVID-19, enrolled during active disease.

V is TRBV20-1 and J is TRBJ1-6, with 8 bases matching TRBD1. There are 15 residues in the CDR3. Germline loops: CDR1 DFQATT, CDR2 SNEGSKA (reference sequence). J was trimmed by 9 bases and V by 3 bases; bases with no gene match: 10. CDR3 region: CSASPRTGFISPLHF. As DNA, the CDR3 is TGCAGTGCTAGTCCCCGGACAGGGTTTATTTCACCCCTCCACTTT.

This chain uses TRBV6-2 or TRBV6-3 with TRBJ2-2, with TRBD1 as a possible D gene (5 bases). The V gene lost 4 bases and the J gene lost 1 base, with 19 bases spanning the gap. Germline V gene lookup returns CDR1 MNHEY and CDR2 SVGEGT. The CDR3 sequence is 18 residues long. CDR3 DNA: TGTGCCAGCAGTTTATCCCGGAAAGCAGGGCTGAACACCGGGGAGCTGTTTTTT. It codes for CASSLSRKAGLNTGELFF.

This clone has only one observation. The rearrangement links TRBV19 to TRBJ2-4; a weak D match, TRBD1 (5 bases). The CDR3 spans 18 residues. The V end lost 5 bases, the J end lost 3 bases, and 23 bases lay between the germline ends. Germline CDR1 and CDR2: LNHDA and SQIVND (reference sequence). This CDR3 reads CASSLRTPRGYGKNIQYF. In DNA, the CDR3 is TGTGCCAGTAGTCTAAGGACACCCCGAGGCTACGGCAAAAACATTCAGTACTTC. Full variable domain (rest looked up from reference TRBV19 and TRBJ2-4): DGGITQSPKYLFRKEGQNVTLSCEQNLNHDAMYWYRQDPGQGLRLIYYSQIVNDFQKGDIAEGYSVSREKKESFPLTVTSAQKNPTAFYLCASSLRTPRGYGKNIQYFGAGTRLSVL.

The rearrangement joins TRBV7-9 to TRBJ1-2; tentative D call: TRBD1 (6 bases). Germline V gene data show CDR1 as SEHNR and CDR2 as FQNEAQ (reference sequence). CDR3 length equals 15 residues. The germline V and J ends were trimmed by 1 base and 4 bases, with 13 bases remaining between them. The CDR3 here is CASSLEGHPFYGYTF. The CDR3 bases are TGTGCCAGCAGCTTAGAGGGACACCCTTTCTATGGCTACACCTTC.

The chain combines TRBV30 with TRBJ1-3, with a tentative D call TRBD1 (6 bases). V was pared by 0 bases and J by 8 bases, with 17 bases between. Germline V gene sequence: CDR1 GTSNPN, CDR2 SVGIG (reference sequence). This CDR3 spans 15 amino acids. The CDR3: CAWSVGTKPLYTIYF. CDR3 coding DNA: TGTGCCTGGAGTGTAGGGACAAAACCTCTCTACACCATATATTTT.

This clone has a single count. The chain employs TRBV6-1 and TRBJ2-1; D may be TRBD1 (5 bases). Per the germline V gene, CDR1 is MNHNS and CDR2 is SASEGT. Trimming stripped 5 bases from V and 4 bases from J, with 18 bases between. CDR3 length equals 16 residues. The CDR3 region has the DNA TGTGCCAGCAGTCAAGGGTGGCAGGGCCCGTACAATGAGCAGTTCTTC. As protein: CASSQGWQGPYNEQFF.

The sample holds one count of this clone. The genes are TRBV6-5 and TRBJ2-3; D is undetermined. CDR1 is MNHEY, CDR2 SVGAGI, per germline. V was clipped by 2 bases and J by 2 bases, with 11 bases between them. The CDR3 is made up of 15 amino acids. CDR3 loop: CASSYLQDPTDTQYF. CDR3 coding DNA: TGTGCCAGCAGTTACCTTCAGGATCCCACAGATACGCAGTATTTT.

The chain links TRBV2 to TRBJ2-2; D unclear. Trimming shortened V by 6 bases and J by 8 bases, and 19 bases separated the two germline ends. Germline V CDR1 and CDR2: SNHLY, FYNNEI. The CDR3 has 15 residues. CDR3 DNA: TGTGCCAGCAGCCTAAATGCGCTAGGAGTTGGGGAGCTGTTTTTT. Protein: CASSLNALGVGELFF.

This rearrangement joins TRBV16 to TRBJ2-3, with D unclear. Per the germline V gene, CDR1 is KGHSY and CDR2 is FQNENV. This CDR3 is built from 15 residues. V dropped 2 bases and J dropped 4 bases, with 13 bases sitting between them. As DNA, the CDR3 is TGTGCCAGCAGCCAAAGCCCCGAAAGCCCAGATACGCAGTATTTT. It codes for CASSQSPESPDTQYF.

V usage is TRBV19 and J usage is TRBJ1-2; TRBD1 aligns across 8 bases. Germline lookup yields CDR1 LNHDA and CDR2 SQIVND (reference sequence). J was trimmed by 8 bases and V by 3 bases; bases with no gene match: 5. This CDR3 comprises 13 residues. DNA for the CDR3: TGTGCCAGTAGTATGATACAGGGGGAAGGCTACACCTTC. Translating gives CASSMIQGEGYTF.

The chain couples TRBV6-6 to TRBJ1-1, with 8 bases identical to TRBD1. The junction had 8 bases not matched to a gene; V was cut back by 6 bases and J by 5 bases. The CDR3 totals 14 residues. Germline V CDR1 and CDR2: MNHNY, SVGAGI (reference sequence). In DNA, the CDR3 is TGTGCCAGCAGGGATACAGGGGGGCTTACTGAAGCTTTCTTT. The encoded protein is CASRDTGGLTEAFF.

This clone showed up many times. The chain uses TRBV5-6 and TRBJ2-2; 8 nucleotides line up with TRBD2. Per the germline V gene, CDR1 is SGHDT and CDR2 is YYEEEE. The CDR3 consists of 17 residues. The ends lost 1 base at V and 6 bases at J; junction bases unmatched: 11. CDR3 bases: TGTGCCAGCAGCTTGACCCCCGGGACTAGAGGGGCCGGGGAGCTGTTTTTT. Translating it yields CASSLTPGTRGAGELFF.

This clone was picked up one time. For the CDR3, the DNA is TGTGCCAGTAGTAACAGGGTTGGAGAAAAACTGTTTTTT. Protein: CASSNRVGEKLFF. V gene TRBV19 combines with J gene TRBJ1-4, with a tentative D call TRBD1 (6 bases). This CDR3 is built from 13 residues. Germline CDR1 is LNHDA and CDR2 is SQIVND (reference sequence). V gave up 4 bases and J gave up 8 bases, with 11 bases separating them.

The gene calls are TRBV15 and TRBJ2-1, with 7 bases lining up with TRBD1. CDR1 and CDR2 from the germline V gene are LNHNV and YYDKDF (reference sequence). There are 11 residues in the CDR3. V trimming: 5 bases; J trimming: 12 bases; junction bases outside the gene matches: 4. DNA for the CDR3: TGTGCCACCAGCCAAAGACAGGGGCAGTTCTTC. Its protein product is CATSQRQGQFF. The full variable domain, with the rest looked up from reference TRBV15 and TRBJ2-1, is DAMVIQNPRYQVTQFGKPVTLSCSQTLNHNVMYWYQQKSSQAPKLLFHYYDKDFNNEADTPDNFQSRRPNTSFCFLDIRSPGLGDTAMYLCATSQRQGQFFGPGTRLTVL.

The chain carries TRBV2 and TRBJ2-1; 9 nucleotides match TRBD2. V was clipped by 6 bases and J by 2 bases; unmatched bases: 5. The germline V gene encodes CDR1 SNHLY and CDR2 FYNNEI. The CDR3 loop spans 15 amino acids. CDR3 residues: CASRAGLAAYNEQFF. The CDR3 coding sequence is TGTGCCAGCAGGGCGGGACTAGCTGCCTACAATGAGCAGTTCTTC.

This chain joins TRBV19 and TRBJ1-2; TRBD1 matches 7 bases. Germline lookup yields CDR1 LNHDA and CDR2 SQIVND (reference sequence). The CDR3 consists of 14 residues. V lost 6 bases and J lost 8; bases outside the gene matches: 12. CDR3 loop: CASSARGDRKGYTF. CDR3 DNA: TGTGCCAGTAGCGCCAGGGGGGACAGAAAAGGCTACACCTTC.

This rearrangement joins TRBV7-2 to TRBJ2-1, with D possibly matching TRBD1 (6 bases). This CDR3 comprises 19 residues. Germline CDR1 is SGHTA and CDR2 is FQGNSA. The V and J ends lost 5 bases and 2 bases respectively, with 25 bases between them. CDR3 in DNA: TGTGCCAGCAGCCCCCGTGGGACACCTACAAAGGTGACCTACAATGAGCAGTTCTTC. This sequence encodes CASSPRGTPTKVTYNEQFF.

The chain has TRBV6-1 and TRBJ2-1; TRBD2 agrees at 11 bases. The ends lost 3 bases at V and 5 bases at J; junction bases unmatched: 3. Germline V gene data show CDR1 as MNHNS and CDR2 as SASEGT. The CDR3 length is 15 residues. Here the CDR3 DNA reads TGTGCCAGCAGTGATCGACTAGCGGGGAACAATGAGCAGTTCTTC. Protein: CASSDRLAGNNEQFF.

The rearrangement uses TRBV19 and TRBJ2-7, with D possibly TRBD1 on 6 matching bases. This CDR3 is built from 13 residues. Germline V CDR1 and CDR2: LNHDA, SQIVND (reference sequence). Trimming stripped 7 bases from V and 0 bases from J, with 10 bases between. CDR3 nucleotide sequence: TGTGCCAGTACGACAGGAAACTCCTACGAGCAGTACTTC. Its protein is CASTTGNSYEQYF.

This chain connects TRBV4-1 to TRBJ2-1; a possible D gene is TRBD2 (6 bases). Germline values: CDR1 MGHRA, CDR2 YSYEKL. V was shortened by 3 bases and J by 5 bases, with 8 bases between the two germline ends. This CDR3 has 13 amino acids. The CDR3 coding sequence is TGCGCCAGCAGCCACGGGGGAAACAATGAGCAGTTCTTC. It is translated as CASSHGGNNEQFF.

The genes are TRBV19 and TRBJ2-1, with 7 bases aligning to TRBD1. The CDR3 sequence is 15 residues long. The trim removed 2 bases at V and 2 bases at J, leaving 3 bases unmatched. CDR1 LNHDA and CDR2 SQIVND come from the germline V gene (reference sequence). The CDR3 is CASSIWDSPYNEQFF. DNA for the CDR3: TGTGCCAGTAGTATATGGGACAGTCCCTACAATGAGCAGTTCTTC.